Below are 20 T cell receptor beta chains sequenced from a single sample in a study of identical twins. From the 5' RACE reads, TCRdb called clonotypes with MiXCR, one entry per CDR3 protein. Of around 490,000 distinct CDR3 sequences listed, roughly an eighth are singletons. A further study also used this sample, focusing on yellow fever vaccine responses in identical twins.

The source material was CD4+ T cells sorted from blood. These TCRs come from a woman between 18 and 29 years old in good health.

This clonotype appeared many times. The chain links TRBV3-1 to TRBJ2-3; no firm D call. The CDR3 is made up of 15 amino acids. From germline, CDR1 is LGHDT and CDR2 YNNKEL (reference sequence). V was shortened by 1 base and J by 2 bases, with 10 bases between the two germline ends. The CDR3 DNA follows: TGTGCCAGCAGCCAAGCAGCCAGAGACACAGATACGCAGTATTTT. This gives the protein CASSQAARDTDTQYF.

This clonotype occurred many times. In DNA form, the CDR3 reads TGCGCCAGCAGCTCCGAGGTTTCGTTCGGGTCCTACGAGCAGTACTTC. This encodes CASSSEVSFGSYEQYF. This sequence joins TRBV5-1 and TRBJ2-7; D remains unclear. The germline V and J ends were trimmed by 3 bases and 1 base, with 17 bases remaining between them. The CDR3 totals 16 residues. Germline assignment: CDR1 SGHRS and CDR2 YFSETQ.

This clonotype was observed a handful of times. The chain is built from TRBV7-2 and TRBJ2-4, with D possibly TRBD1 on 5 matching bases. This CDR3 spans 16 amino acids. The V and J ends lost 1 base and 6 bases respectively, with 16 bases between them. Germline CDR1 SGHTA, CDR2 FQGNSA. The CDR3 DNA sequence: TGTGCCAGCAGCTTAGATTCTCAGGGCCAGGGAAACATTCAGTACTTC. It specifies CASSLDSQGQGNIQYF.

This clonotype was recorded a few times. The J gene is TRBJ1-4, the V gene TRBV18; maybe TRBD1 (6 bases). Germline-derived CDR1 and CDR2 are KGHSH and LQKENI. Trimming took off 3 bases at V and 8 bases at J, with 16 bases between the two ends. The CDR3 contains 15 residues. Here the CDR3 DNA reads TGTGCCAGCTCACCCCGGACAGATTCTGGAGAAAAACTGTTTTTT. Translating it yields CASSPRTDSGEKLFF.

This clonotype turned up a few times. V is TRBV12-3 or TRBV12-4 and J is TRBJ2-4; weak D call: TRBD1 (5 bases). V shed 7 bases and J shed 1 base, with 11 bases lying between them. This CDR3 comprises 14 residues. The CDR3 bases are TGTGCCAGCACCTTGGACACGGCCAAAAACATTCAGTACTTC. Translating gives CASTLDTAKNIQYF.

V usage is TRBV7-9 and J usage is TRBJ2-7; weak D call: TRBD2 (6 bases). Per germline, CDR1 SEHNR and CDR2 FQNEAQ (reference sequence). V was trimmed by 4 bases and J by 1 base, leaving 20 bases between them. This CDR3 comprises 17 residues. This CDR3 is CASSSPPGGVRSYEQYF. CDR3 bases: TGTGCCAGCAGCTCCCCACCCGGCGGGGTTAGATCCTACGAGCAGTACTTC. Full variable domain (missing parts from reference TRBV7-9 and TRBJ2-7): DTGVSQNPRHKITKRGQNVTFRCDPISEHNRLYWYRQTLGQGPEFLTYFQNEAQLEKSRLLSDRFSAERPKGSFSTLEIQRTEQGDSAMYLCASSSPPGGVRSYEQYFGPGTRLTVT.

This chain uses TRBV18 with TRBJ2-2; 8 nucleotides align to TRBD1. The CDR3 is 15 residues long. With 5 bases clipped from V and 4 bases from J, the junction kept 6 bases outside the gene matches. Germline V gene sequence: CDR1 KGHSH, CDR2 LQKENI. The CDR3 bases are TGTGCCAGCTCAAACGACAGGGGTAGCACCGGGGAGCTGTTTTTT. It codes for CASSNDRGSTGELFF.

The chain uses TRBV7-2 and TRBJ2-7; 8 positions match TRBD1. The CDR3 consists of 14 residues. The V and J ends lost 2 bases and 6 bases, in that order; junction bases with no gene match: 6. Germline V lookup: CDR1 SGHTA, CDR2 FQGNSA. The DNA for the CDR3 is TGTGCCAGCAGCTTATCACGGACAGGGACCGAGCAGTACTTC. Translated: CASSLSRTGTEQYF.

This rearrangement joins TRBV2 to TRBJ2-7, with TRBD2 as a possible D gene (6 bases). Germline V gene data show CDR1 as SNHLY and CDR2 as FYNNEI. The CDR3 extends over 14 amino acids. Trimming left V 3 bases short and J 2 bases short, with 11 bases between. Written as DNA, the CDR3 is TGTGCCAGCAGTGAGTTACGACTAGCCTACGAGCAGTACTTC. It specifies CASSELRLAYEQYF.

This clonotype was recorded at least ten times. The genes are TRBV12-3 or TRBV12-4 and TRBJ2-2, with 11 nucleotides matching TRBD1. This CDR3 is 15 amino acids long. V lost 6 bases, J lost 4 bases, and 4 bases stayed unmatched. CDR3 sequence (DNA): TGTGCCAGCAGATCGGGACAGGGGGGCACCGGGGAGCTGTTTTTT. Its translation: CASRSGQGGTGELFF.

The J gene is TRBJ2-2, the V gene TRBV29-1, with D perhaps assigned TRBD1 or TRBD2 (5 bases each). Germline loops: CDR1 SQVTM, CDR2 ANQGSEA. The V end was cut by 0 bases, the J end by 5 bases, with 7 bases between. This CDR3 contains 13 residues. CDR3 sequence reads: CSVEEWGTGELFF. For the CDR3, the DNA is TGCAGCGTTGAAGAATGGGGGACCGGGGAGCTGTTTTTT.

The chain is built from TRBV11-2 and TRBJ2-7, with 11 bases matching TRBD2. This CDR3 spans 18 amino acids. The germline V gene has CDR1 SGHAT and CDR2 FQNNGV. Losses at the gene ends were 5 bases for V and 4 bases for J; bases not matched to a gene: 16. The chain's CDR3 is CASSQARLWTSGLYEQYF. For the CDR3, the DNA is TGTGCCAGCAGCCAAGCAAGACTTTGGACTAGCGGGCTGTACGAGCAGTACTTC.

This clonotype was observed many times. This chain uses TRBV7-9 with TRBJ2-2, with D possibly TRBD2 on 5 matching bases. Germline CDR1 reads SEHNR; CDR2 reads FQNEAQ (reference sequence). This CDR3 is 14 amino acids long. Trimming stripped 0 bases from V and 3 bases from J, with 5 bases between. CDR3 loop: CASSLAGDTGELFF. The CDR3 bases are TGTGCCAGCAGCTTAGCGGGAGACACCGGGGAGCTGTTTTTT. Drawing the rest from reference TRBV7-9 and TRBJ2-2, the complete variable domain is DTGVSQNPRHKITKRGQNVTFRCDPISEHNRLYWYRQTLGQGPEFLTYFQNEAQLEKSRLLSDRFSAERPKGSFSTLEIQRTEQGDSAMYLCASSLAGDTGELFFGEGSRLTVL.

The CDR3 bases are TGTGCCAGCAGCTTAGGTGCGACTAGCGGAATAGGTTTCTTC. It yields the protein CASSLGATSGIGFF. The V gene is TRBV7-2, the J gene TRBJ2-1; 9 bases align to TRBD2. Germline-derived CDR1 and CDR2 are SGHTA and FQGNSA. The CDR3 is 14 amino acids. After removal of 1 base from V and 16 bases from J, the junction contained 11 bases not matched to a gene.

This rearrangement joins TRBV12-3 or TRBV12-4 to TRBJ2-2; D gene ambiguous. The CDR3 extends over 16 amino acids. V was trimmed by 4 bases and J by 6 bases, leaving 18 bases between them. Here the CDR3 DNA reads TGTGCCAGCAGTTGGCGGTCTCTTGTGTCTCCCGGGGAGCTGTTTTTT. This sequence encodes CASSWRSLVSPGELFF.

The rearrangement uses TRBV2 and TRBJ1-1; D might be TRBD1 (5 bases). The CDR3 consists of 13 residues. Germline V CDR1 and CDR2: SNHLY, FYNNEI. V gave up 7 bases and J gave up 4 bases, with 13 bases separating them. CDR3 region: CASTDYGGTEAFF. The CDR3 DNA sequence: TGTGCCAGCACCGATTATGGGGGCACTGAAGCTTTCTTT.

This clonotype was counted between two and nine times. The V and J genes are TRBV2 and TRBJ2-5, with 10 bases fitting TRBD2. The CDR3 extends over 17 amino acids. Trimming removed 3 bases from V and 5 bases from J; junction bases left unmatched: 12. Germline values: CDR1 SNHLY, CDR2 FYNNEI. CDR3 sequence reads: CASSEERGGSGLETQYF. CDR3 coding DNA: TGTGCCAGCAGTGAGGAGCGGGGGGGCTCTGGTTTGGAGACCCAGTACTTC.

V gene TRBV7-2 combines with J gene TRBJ2-3, with TRBD2 as a possible D gene (5 bases). The germline V gene has CDR1 SGHTA and CDR2 FQGNSA. V dropped 2 bases and J dropped 5 bases, with 17 bases sitting between them. This CDR3 contains 16 residues. CDR3 bases: TGTGCCAGCAGCTTAAACTCTCAGCCGGGAAGAGATACGCAGTATTTT. Its translation is CASSLNSQPGRDTQYF.

This clonotype was found many times. This chain connects TRBV29-1 to TRBJ1-4; D may be TRBD1 (6 bases). CDR3 length: 13 residues. Trimming removed 8 bases at V and 8 bases at J, with 18 bases between. Germline V lookup: CDR1 SQVTM, CDR2 ANQGSEA. CDR3 region: CSTREGGGEKLFF. As DNA, the CDR3 is TGCAGCACTCGTGAAGGAGGGGGGGAAAAACTGTTTTTT.

The V gene is TRBV20-1, the J gene TRBJ2-3; D may be TRBD1 (6 bases). The V end was cut by 4 bases, the J end by 3 bases, with 11 bases between. The CDR3 has 13 amino acids. From germline, CDR1 is DFQATT and CDR2 SNEGSKA (reference sequence). CDR3 amino acids: CSATGDNTDTQYF. CDR3 nucleotide sequence: TGCAGTGCTACAGGGGATAATACAGATACGCAGTATTTT.